This T cell receptor beta chain stems from a study of T cell changes during pregnancy in multiple sclerosis. The protocol was immunoSEQ multiplex PCR, while the TCRdb copy is restricted to in-frame clones and leaves out a portion. The sample lists 70,000 to 95,000 clones, about 93% occurring once. The CDR3 totals 15 residues. Germline-derived CDR1 and CDR2 are MNHEY and SMNVEV (reference sequence). Trimming left V 3 bases short and J 5 bases short, with 16 bases between. The TCR was taken from a female donor in good health, enrolled as a control in a pregnancy study. The sample in question was peripheral blood, obtained after pregnancy. This chain links TRBV27 with TRBJ2-5, with a weak D call TRBD1 (5 bases). Here the CDR3 DNA reads TGTGCCAGCAGTTTCAGTTTTTCCAGGGTCGAGACCCAGTACTTC. Encoded protein: CASSFSFSRVETQYF.